Listed here is a single T cell receptor (beta chain). The repertoire was sequenced with immunoSEQ multiplex PCR; TCRdb's copy has only in-frame clones and lacks some. The sample consists of around 200,000 clones, about 76% of them appearing once. This sample was taken from a study of blood T cell repertoires in COVID-19. The CDR3 totals 15 residues. Between the trimmed V and J ends, which lost 0 bases and 4 bases, there was a span of 13 bases. From germline, CDR1 is SGHKS and CDR2 YYEKEE (reference sequence). Sequences were obtained from peripheral blood. This chain connects TRBV5-5 to TRBJ1-1; D may be TRBD1 (6 bases). The TCR was taken from a woman in her thirties or forties with COVID-19, enrolled during active disease. The CDR3 DNA is TGTGCCAGCAGCTTGGCAGCAGGGGTGGGCACTGAAGCTTTCTTT. It codes for CASSLAAGVGTEAFF.